This T cell receptor beta chain was recorded in a study of vaccination effects on CD4 cells after COVID-19. Study information: All study participants received two doses of BNT162b2 or mRNA-1273 vaccine.

ViraFEST expansion of antigen-specific CD4+ T cells with viral peptide pools preceded sequencing. Researchers isolated CD4+ T cells once approximately eleven days of culture had elapsed. Each vaccine recipient was nucleocapsid antibody negative and had no prior SARS-CoV-2 infection. Cells had half their medium changed to IL-2 medium on days 3 and 7. TCRdb's copy holds only in-frame clones and misses some; the assay was immunoSEQ multiplex PCR. The sample contains tens of thousands of clones, around three quarters of which appear only once. A remark on this clone: The antigen is unknown.

Germline V gives CDR1 SGHAT, CDR2 FQNNGV. After removal of 2 bases from V and 1 base from J, the junction contained 6 bases not matched to a gene. The CDR3 is 17 amino acids. The sample consisted of CD4+ T cells from PBMCs cultured with HCoV-OC43 spike peptides, taken before COVID-19 vaccination. Subset defined: HCoV-OC43 spike overlapping peptide pool stimulation. The J gene is TRBJ2-2, the V gene TRBV11-2; 8 nucleotides agree with TRBD2. The clonotype was recovered from a human donor who received a COVID-19 vaccine. The CDR3: CASSLHPGGLNTGELFF. The CDR3 nucleotides read TGTGCCAGCAGCTTACACCCGGGGGGGCTGAACACCGGGGAGCTGTTTTTT.